This TCR beta chain came from a study of vaccination and CD4 T cells after COVID-19. Study as a whole: Overlapping peptides of the spike proteins of SARS-CoV-2, HCoV-NL63, HCoV-OC43 and HCoV-229E were used for cell stimulation. Whole-study findings and limits: Spike mono-reactive clones accounted for 304 of the 307 vaccine-specific clones found in convalescent patients.

Cultured CD4+ T cell DNA was sequenced using the Oncomine TCR Beta short-read assay. Genomic DNA was isolated from CD4+ T cells that had been cultured. TCRdb used MiXCR to reprocess the PCR reads, holding one entry per CDR3 protein. The profile shows 9,500 to 10,000 distinct CDR3 sequences, around 59% of them singletons. Regarding treatment: approximately 11-day PBMC culture with coronavirus spike peptide pools or control peptides (ViraFEST assay). These CD4+ T cells came from an unexposed donor, sampled before the COVID-19 pandemic (2011-2018). Peptide-pool expansion of antigen-specific T cells preceded TCR sequencing in ViraFEST. Germline CDR1 is MNHNS and CDR2 is SASEGT. The CDR3 extends over 11 amino acids. Trimming left V 6 bases short and J 0 bases short, with 2 bases between. This clonotype was picked up a small number of times. What it recognizes is unknown.

Source material: CD4+ T cells from blood, cultured in vitro. This receptor was identified in a human donor in good health. The rearrangement joins TRBV6-1 to TRBJ1-1; no firm D call. CDR3 protein: CASRMNTEAFF. The DNA for the CDR3 is TGTGCCAGCAGGATGAACACTGAAGCTTTCTTT.